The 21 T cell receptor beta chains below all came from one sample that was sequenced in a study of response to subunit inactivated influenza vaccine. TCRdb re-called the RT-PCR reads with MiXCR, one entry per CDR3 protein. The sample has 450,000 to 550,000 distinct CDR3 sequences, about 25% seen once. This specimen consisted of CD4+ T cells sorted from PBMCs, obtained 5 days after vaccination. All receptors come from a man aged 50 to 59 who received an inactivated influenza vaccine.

CDR3 loop: CASSPGTGEAKNIQYF. For the CDR3, the DNA is TGTGCCAGCAGCCCTGGGACAGGGGAAGCCAAAAACATTCAGTACTTC. The chain uses TRBV4-2 and TRBJ2-4; 10 bases are a match to TRBD1. This CDR3 has 16 amino acids. The V gene's germline CDR1 is LGHNA and CDR2 YNFKEQ. Trimming cost V 4 bases and J 0 bases; bases outside gene matches: 3.

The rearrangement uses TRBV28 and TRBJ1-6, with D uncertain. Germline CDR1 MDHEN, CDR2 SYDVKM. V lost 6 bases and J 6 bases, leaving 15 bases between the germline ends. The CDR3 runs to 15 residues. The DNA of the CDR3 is TGTGCCAGCAGACCCCTTGACAAGGGTAATTCACCCCTCCACTTT. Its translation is CASRPLDKGNSPLHF.

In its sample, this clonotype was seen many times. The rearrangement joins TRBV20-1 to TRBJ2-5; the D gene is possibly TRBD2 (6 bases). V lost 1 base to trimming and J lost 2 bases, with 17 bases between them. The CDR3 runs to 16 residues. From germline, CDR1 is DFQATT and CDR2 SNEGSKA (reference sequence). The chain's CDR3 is CSARVMKEGLQETQYF. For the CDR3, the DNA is TGCAGTGCTAGAGTCATGAAGGAGGGGTTACAAGAGACCCAGTACTTC.

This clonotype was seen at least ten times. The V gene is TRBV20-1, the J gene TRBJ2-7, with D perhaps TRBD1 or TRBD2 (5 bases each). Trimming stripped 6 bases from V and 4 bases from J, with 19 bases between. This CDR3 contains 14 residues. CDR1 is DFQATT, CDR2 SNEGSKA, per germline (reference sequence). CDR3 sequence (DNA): TGCAGTGCAAGGGACCTCCGAGGGGATTACGAGCAGTACTTC. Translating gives CSARDLRGDYEQYF.

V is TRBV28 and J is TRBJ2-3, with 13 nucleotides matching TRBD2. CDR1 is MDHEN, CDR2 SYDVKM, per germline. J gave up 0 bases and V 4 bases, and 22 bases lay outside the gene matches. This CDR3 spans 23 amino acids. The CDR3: CASSSTGVSTRLAGGPSTDTQYF. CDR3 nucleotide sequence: TGTGCCAGCAGTTCTACAGGGGTCTCGACTCGACTAGCGGGGGGCCCTAGCACAGATACGCAGTATTTT.

Written as DNA, the CDR3 is TGCGCCAGCAGCTCGTCGGCGGGAGGGGTTGAGCAGTTCTTC. It yields the protein CASSSSAGGVEQFF. V is TRBV5-1 and J is TRBJ2-1, with 9 bases matching TRBD2. CDR3 length equals 14 residues. Germline assignment: CDR1 SGHRS and CDR2 YFSETQ. V dropped 3 bases and J dropped 9; count of bases not matched to a gene: 7.

Here the CDR3 DNA reads TGTGCCAGCAGCCCCCGGGGGGCAGGTCAGCCCCAGCATTTT. As protein: CASSPRGAGQPQHF. This rearrangement joins TRBV7-6 to TRBJ1-5; D perhaps matches TRBD1 (6 bases). Germline V CDR1 and CDR2: SGHVS, FNYEAQ. V was clipped by 5 bases and J by 6 bases, with 14 bases between them. There are 14 residues in the CDR3.

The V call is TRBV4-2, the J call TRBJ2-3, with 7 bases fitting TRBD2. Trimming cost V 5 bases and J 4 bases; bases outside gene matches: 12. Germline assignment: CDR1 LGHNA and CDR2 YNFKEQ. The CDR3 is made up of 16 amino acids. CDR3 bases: TGTGCCAGCAGCAGACGAGGGAGGGCAGGCGCAGATACGCAGTATTTT. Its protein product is CASSRRGRAGADTQYF.

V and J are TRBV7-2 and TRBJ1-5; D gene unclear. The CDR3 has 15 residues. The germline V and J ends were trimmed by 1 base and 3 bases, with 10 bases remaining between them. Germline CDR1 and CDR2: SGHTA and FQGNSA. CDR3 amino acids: CASSLVGLNNQPQHF. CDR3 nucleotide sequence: TGTGCCAGCAGCTTAGTCGGGCTTAACAATCAGCCCCAGCATTTT. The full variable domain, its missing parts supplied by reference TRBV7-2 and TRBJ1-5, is GAGVSQSPSNKVTEKGKDVELRCDPISGHTALYWYRQSLGQGLEFLIYFQGNSAPDKSGLPSDRFSAERTGGSVSTLTIQRTQQEDSAVYLCASSLVGLNNQPQHFGDGTRLSIL.

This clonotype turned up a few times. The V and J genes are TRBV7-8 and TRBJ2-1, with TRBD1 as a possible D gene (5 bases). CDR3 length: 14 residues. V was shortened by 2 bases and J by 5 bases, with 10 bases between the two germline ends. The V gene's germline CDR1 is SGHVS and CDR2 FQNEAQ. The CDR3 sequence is CASSLSRDNNEQFF. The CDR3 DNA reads TGTGCCAGCAGCTTATCCAGGGATAACAATGAGCAGTTCTTC.

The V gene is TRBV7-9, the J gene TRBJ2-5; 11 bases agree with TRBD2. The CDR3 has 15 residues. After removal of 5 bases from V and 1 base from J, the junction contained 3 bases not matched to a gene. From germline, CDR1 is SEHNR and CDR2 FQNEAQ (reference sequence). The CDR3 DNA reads TGTGCCAGCAGCCGGACTAGCGGGCTCCAAGAGACCCAGTACTTC. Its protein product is CASSRTSGLQETQYF.

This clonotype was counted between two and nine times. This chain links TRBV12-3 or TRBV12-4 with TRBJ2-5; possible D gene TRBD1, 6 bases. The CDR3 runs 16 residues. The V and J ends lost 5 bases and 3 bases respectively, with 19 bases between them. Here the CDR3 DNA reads TGTGCCAGCAGTCCTTGGCCCCGGACAGAGAAAGAGACCCAGTACTTC. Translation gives CASSPWPRTEKETQYF.

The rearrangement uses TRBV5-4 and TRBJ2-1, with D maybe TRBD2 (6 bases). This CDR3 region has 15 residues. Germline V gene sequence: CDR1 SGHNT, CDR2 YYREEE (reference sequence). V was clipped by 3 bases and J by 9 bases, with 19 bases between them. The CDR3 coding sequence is TGTGCCAGCAGCTCACTAGATCGGGAGTGGGGTGAGCAGTTCTTC. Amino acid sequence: CASSSLDREWGEQFF.

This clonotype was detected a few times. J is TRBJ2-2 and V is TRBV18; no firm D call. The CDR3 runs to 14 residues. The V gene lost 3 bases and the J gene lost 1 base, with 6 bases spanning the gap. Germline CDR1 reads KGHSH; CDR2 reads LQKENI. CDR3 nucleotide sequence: TGTGCCAGCTCACCCTTACAGAACACCGGGGAGCTGTTTTTT. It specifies CASSPLQNTGELFF.

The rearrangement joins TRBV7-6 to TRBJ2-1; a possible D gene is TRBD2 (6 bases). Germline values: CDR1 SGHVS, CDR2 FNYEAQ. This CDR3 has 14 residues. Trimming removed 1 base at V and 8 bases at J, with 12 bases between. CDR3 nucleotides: TGTGCCAGCAGCTTAGAGGAGGGACTCCATGAGCAGTTCTTC. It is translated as CASSLEEGLHEQFF. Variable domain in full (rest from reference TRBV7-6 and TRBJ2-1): GAGVSQSPRYKVTKRGQDVALRCDPISGHVSLYWYRQALGQGPEFLTYFNYEAQQDKSGLPNDRFSAERPEGSISTLTIQRTEQRDSAMYRCASSLEEGLHEQFFGPGTRLTVL.

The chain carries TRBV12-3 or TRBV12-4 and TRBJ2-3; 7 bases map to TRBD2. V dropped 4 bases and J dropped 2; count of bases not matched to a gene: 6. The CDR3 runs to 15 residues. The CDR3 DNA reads TGTGCCAGCAGTTACGGCGGGGGAACCACAGATACGCAGTATTTT. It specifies CASSYGGGTTDTQYF.

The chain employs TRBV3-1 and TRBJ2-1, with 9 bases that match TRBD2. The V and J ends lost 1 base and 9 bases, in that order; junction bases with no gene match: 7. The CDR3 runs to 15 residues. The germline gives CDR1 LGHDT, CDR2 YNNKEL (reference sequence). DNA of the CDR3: TGTGCCAGCAGCCAAGGGACTAGCGCCCGGGCTGAGCAGTTCTTC. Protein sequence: CASSQGTSARAEQFF.

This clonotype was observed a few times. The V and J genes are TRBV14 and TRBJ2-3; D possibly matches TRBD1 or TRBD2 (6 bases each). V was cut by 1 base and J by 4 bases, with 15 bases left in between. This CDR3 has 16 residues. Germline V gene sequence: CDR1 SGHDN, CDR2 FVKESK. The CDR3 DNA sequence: TGTGCCAGCAGCCAAGGTGCAGGGGACTGGGCAGATACGCAGTATTTT. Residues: CASSQGAGDWADTQYF. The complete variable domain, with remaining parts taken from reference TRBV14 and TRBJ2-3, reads EAGVTQFPSHSVIEKGQTVTLRCDPISGHDNLYWYRRVMGKEIKFLLHFVKESKQDESGMPNNRFLAERTGGTYSTLKVQPAELEDSGVYFCASSQGAGDWADTQYFGPGTRLTVL.

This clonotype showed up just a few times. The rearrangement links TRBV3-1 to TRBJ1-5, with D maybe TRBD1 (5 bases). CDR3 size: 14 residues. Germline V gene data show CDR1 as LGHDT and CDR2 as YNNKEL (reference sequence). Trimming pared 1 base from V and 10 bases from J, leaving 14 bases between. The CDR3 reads CASSQAGSSSPQHF. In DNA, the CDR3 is TGTGCCAGCAGCCAAGCAGGGTCCAGCTCTCCCCAGCATTTT.

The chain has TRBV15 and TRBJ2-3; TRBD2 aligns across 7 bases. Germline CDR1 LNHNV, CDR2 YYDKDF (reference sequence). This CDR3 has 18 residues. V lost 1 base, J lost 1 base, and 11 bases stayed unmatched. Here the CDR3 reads CATSRGGSSGLRTDTQYF. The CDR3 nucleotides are TGTGCCACCAGCAGAGGGGGAAGTAGCGGGCTACGCACAGATACGCAGTATTTT. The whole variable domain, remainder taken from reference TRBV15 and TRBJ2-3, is DAMVIQNPRYQVTQFGKPVTLSCSQTLNHNVMYWYQQKSSQAPKLLFHYYDKDFNNEADTPDNFQSRRPNTSFCFLDIRSPGLGDTAMYLCATSRGGSSGLRTDTQYFGPGTRLTVL.

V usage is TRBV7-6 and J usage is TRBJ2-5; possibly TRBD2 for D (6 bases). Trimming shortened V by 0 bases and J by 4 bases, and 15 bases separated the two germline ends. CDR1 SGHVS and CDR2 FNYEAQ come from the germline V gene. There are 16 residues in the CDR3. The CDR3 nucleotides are TGTGCCAGCAGCTTAGCGTTCACCGGGAGCGGAGAGACCCAGTACTTC. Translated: CASSLAFTGSGETQYF.